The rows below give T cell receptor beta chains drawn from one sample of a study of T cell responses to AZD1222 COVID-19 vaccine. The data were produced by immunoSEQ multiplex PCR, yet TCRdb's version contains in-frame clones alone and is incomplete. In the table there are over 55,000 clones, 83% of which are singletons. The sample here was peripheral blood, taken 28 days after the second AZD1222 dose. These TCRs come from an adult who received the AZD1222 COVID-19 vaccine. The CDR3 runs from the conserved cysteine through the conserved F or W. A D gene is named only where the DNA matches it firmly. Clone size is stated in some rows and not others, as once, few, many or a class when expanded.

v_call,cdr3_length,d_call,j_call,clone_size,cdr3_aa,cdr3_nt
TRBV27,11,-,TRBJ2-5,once,CASSDQETQYF,TGTGCCAGCAGTGACCAAGAGACCCAGTACTTC
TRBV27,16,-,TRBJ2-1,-,CASRADSLGSYNEQFF,TGTGCCAGCAGGGCAGACAGTCTCGGCTCCTACAATGAGCAGTTCTTC
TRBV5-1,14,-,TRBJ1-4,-,CASSGGDLYEKLFF,TGCGCCAGCTCCGGCGGGGATTTATACGAAAAACTGTTTTTT
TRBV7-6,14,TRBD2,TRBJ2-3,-,CASSGLAATDTQYF,TGTGCCAGCAGCGGACTAGCGGCCACAGATACGCAGTATTTT
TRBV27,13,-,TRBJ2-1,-,CASSLTVQLEQFF,TGTGCCAGCAGTTTGACGGTCCAGCTCGAGCAGTTCTTC
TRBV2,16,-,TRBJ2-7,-,CASSEGGSPAADEQYF,TGTGCCAGCAGTGAGGGGGGCAGCCCCGCCGCGGACGAGCAGTACTTC
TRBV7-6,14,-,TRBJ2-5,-,CASSFGQRRWTQYF,TGTGCCAGCAGCTTCGGCCAGCGACGTTGGACCCAGTACTTC
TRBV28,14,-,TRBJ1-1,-,CASRATGMNTEAFF,TGTGCCAGTCGGGCAACAGGAATGAACACTGAAGCTTTCTTT
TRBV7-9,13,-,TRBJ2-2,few,CASSAGRTGELFF,TGTGCCAGCAGCGCAGGGCGGACCGGGGAGCTGTTTTTT
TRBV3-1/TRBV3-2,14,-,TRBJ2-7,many,CASSQVMGFHEQYF,TGTGCCAGCAGCCAAGTTATGGGTTTCCACGAGCAGTACTTC
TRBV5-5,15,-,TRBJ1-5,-,CASSIDRDTNQPQHF,TGTGCCAGCAGCATCGACCGGGACACTAATCAGCCCCAGCATTTT
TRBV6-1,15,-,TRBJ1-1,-,CASSEKTPMNTEAFF,TGTGCCAGCAGTGAAAAGACACCTATGAACACTGAAGCTTTCTTT
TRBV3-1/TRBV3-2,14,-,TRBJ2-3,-,CASSQPSRTDTQYF,TGTGCCAGCAGCCAACCTAGCCGCACAGATACGCAGTATTTT
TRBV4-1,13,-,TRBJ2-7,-,CASSSPGSYEQYF,TGCGCCAGCTCCTCCCCAGGGTCCTACGAGCAGTACTTC
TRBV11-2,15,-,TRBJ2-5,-,CASSLEGRPEETQYF,TGTGCCAGCAGCTTAGAGGGACGGCCAGAAGAGACCCAGTACTTC
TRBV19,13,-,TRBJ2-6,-,CAGGGSGANVLTF,TGTGCCGGAGGTGGCTCTGGGGCCAACGTCCTGACTTTC
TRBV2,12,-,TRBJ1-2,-,CASSGVNYGYTF,TGTGCCAGCAGTGGAGTAAACTATGGCTACACCTTC
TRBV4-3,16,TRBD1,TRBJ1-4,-,CASSQLPGQAGEKLFF,TGCGCCAGCAGCCAATTGCCGGGACAGGCGGGTGAAAAACTGTTTTTT
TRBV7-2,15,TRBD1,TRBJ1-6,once,CASSLRQGNNSPLHF,TGTGCCAGCAGCCTTCGACAGGGTAATAATTCACCCCTCCACTTT
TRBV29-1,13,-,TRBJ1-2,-,CSVDDAGGYGYTF,TGCAGCGTTGATGACGCGGGGGGCTATGGCTACACCTTC
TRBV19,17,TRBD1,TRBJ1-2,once,CASSIRGRRTGRYGYTF,TGTGCCAGTAGTATAAGGGGGCGCCGGACTGGCCGCTATGGCTACACCTTC
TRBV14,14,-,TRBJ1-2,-,CASSLIGAGSGYTF,TGTGCCAGCAGCCTTATAGGGGCAGGGAGTGGCTACACCTTC
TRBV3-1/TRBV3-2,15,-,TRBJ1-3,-,CASSRWGRLGYTIYF,TGTGCCAGCAGCCGGTGGGGGCGGCTAGGTTACACCATATATTTT
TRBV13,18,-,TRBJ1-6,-,CASSWGRAGYSYNSPLHF,TGTGCCAGCAGCTGGGGTAGGGCAGGGTACTCCTATAATTCACCCCTCCACTTT
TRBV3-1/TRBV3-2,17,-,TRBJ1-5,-,CASSGKDGGGSNQPQHF,TGTGCCAGCAGCGGAAAGGACGGAGGGGGTAGCAATCAGCCCCAGCATTTT
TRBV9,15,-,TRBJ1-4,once,CASSIRPATNEKLFF,TGTGCCAGCAGCATTCGACCCGCAACTAATGAAAAACTGTTTTTT
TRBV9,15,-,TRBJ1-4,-,CASSSQGWGDEKLFF,TGTGCCAGCAGCTCACAGGGTTGGGGCGACGAAAAACTGTTTTTT
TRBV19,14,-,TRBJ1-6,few,CASSIQASNSPLHF,TGTGCCAGTAGTATCCAGGCCTCCAATTCACCCCTCCACTTT
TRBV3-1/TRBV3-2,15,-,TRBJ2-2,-,CASTETVNGFGELFF,TGTGCCAGCACAGAGACAGTGAATGGTTTCGGGGAGCTGTTTTTT
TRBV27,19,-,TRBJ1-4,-,CASSGDNRQSRSGNEKLFF,TGTGCCAGCAGTGGAGACAATCGACAATCTCGGTCAGGGAATGAAAAACTGTTTTTT
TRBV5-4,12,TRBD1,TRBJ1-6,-,CASSEDRGPLHF,TGTGCCAGCAGTGAGGACAGGGGACCCCTCCACTTT
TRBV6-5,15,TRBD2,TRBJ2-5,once,CASRGPRTRGETQYF,TGTGCCAGCAGGGGCCCCAGGACTAGGGGAGAGACCCAGTACTTC
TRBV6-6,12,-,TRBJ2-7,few,CASSSGNYEQYF,TGTGCCAGCAGTTCTGGAAACTACGAGCAGTACTTC
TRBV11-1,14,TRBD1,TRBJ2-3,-,CASSPDRAGDTQYF,TGTGCCAGCAGCCCGGACAGGGCTGGAGATACGCAGTATTTT
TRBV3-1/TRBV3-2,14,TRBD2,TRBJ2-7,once,CASSLGLAGYEQYF,TGTGCCAGCAGCCTGGGACTAGCGGGCTACGAGCAGTACTTC
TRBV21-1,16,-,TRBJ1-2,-,CASSKAGTGASGGYTF,TGTGCCAGCAGCAAAGCGGGGACAGGGGCCTCGGGTGGCTACACCTTC
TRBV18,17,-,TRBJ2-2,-,CASSPKPGHENTGELFF,TGTGCCAGCTCACCAAAACCGGGACATGAGAACACCGGGGAGCTGTTTTTT
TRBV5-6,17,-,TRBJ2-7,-,CASSLSMGQVKSYEQYF,TGTGCCAGCAGCCTCTCCATGGGGCAGGTAAAATCCTACGAGCAGTACTTC
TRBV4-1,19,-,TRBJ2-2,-,CARSQPRRQGPGNTGELFF,TGCGCCCGCAGCCAACCCCGCCGGCAGGGGCCGGGGAACACCGGGGAGCTGTTTTTT
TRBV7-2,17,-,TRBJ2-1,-,CASSLRASVYMGNEQFF,TGTGCCAGCAGCTTAAGGGCTAGCGTTTATATGGGGAATGAGCAGTTCTTC
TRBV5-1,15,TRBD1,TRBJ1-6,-,CASSPRDSNNSPLHF,TGCGCCAGCAGCCCCCGGGACAGCAATAATTCACCCCTCCACTTT
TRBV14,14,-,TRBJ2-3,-,CASSGEQGINTQYF,TGTGCCAGCAGTGGTGAACAAGGGATTAATACGCAGTATTTT
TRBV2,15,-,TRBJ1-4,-,CASREGVATNEKLFF,TGTGCCAGCAGGGAGGGCGTTGCAACTAATGAAAAACTGTTTTTT
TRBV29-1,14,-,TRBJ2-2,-,CSVKSPIRQAELFF,TGCAGCGTTAAATCCCCAATCCGACAAGCGGAGCTGTTTTTT
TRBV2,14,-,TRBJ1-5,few,CASSETGFFQPQHF,TGTGCCAGCAGTGAAACAGGGTTCTTTCAGCCCCAGCATTTT